This TCR beta chain was documented in a study of a mutant IDH1 vaccine in newly diagnosed glioma. This CDR3 spans 14 amino acids. Germline CDR1 is GTSNPN and CDR2 is SVGIG (reference sequence). Between the trimmed V and J ends, which lost 4 bases and 4 bases, there was a span of 16 bases. Repertoires were generated with immunoSEQ multiplex PCR, while TCRdb's copy carries only in-frame clones and drops some. The sample comprises about 98,000 clones, roughly 90% of which are singletons, and less than 0.65% rests with the top ten. This sample's time point: baseline, week 1 (first vaccination visit). The treatment denotes: pre-vaccination baseline after standard-of-care therapy. Newly diagnosed WHO grade 3 or 4 IDH1-mutant, ATRX-lost astrocytomas were identified in the donors. Study-level points and caveats: Seemingly, top peripheral T cell clonotype changes bore no relation to pseudoprogression.

As concerns this clone: Its antigen is not known.

Source: PBMCs, taken from a glioma patient treated with radiotherapy, temozolomide or both. This clonotype was obtained from a woman aged 45-65 years with glioma. J is TRBJ2-5 and V is TRBV30; maybe TRBD1 (5 bases). The DNA of the CDR3 is TGTGCCTGGACCCCACCAGGGATAGTAGAGACCCAGTACTTC. This gives the protein CAWTPPGIVETQYF.